This TCR beta chain was captured in a study of shared clonotypes between healthy human individuals. Study-level points and caveats: The sharing of roughly 5% of naive CD4 clonotypes was seen across several donors.

V lost 4 bases, J lost 2 bases, and 2 bases stayed unmatched. The V gene's germline CDR1 is MNHEY and CDR2 SVGAGI. The CDR3 is made up of 14 amino acids. Notes on this clone: As yet, its antigen is unknown.

Method: immunoSEQ multiplex PCR; TCRdb's copy keeps in-frame clones and lacks some. The sample shows approximately 350,000 clones, about 96% of them seen only once. The clonotype originates from a man aged 25 to 40 in good health. V usage is TRBV6-5 and J usage is TRBJ2-3, with 8 positions matching TRBD1. Sequencing was performed on memory CD8+ T cells sorted from blood. Noted subset: CD45RO+ cells pooled with CCR7-negative TemRA cells. The CDR3 DNA is TGTGCCAGCAGTTCGGACAGGGCCACAGATACGCAGTATTTT. Translation gives CASSSDRATDTQYF.